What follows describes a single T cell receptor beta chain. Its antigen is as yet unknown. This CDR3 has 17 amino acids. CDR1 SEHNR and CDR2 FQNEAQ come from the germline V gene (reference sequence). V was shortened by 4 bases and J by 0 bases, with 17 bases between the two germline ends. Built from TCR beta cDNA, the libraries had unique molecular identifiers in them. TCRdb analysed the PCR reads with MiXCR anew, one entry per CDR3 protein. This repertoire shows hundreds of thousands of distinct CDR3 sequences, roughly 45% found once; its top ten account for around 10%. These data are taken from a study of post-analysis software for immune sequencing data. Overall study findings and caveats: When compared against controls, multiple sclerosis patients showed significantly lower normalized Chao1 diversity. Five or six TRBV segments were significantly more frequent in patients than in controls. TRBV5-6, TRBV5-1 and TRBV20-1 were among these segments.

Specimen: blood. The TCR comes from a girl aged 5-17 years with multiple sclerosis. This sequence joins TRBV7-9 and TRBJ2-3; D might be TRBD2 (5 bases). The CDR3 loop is CASSSRVERASTDTQYF. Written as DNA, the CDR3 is TGTGCCAGCAGCTCCCGAGTGGAGAGGGCCAGCACAGATACGCAGTATTTT.